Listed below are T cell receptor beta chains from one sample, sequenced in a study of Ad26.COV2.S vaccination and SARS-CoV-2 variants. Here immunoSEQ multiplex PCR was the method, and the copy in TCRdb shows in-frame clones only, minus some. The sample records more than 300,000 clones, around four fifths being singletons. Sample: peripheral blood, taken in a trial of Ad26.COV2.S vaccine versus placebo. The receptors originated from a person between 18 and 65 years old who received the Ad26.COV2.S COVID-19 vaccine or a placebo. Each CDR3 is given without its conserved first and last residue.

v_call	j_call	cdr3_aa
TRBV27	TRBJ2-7	ASRRAGSLHEQY
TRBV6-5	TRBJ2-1	ASIPRSYNEQF
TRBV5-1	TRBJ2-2	ASSSQDTGELF
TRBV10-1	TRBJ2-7	ASSPRTGLHEQY
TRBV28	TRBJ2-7	ASSPLGGARVSEQY
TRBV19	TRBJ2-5	ASSILPGGRKTQY
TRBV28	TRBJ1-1	ASRIQGLYTEAF
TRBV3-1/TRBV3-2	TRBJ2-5	ASSHDWGTETQY
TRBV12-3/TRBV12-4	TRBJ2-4	ASSLGGGNIQY
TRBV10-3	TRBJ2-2	AISEFGLASAGELF
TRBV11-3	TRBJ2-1	ASSSSGGAWAEQF
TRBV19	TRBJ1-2	ASSQTNYGYT
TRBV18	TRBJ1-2	ASSPGVAYGYT
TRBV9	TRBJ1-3	ASSDRGVPGNTIY
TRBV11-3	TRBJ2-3	ASSLRLAGAPGTDTQY
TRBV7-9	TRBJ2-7	ASSLRGQSYEQY
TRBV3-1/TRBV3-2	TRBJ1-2	ASSQGTGVRYT
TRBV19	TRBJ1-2	ASSIPPPNYGYT
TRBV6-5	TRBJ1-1	ASSLRDRKIREAF
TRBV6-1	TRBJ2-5	ASSDEPGTEKETQY
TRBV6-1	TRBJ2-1	ASSESASSYNEQF
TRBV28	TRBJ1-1	ASSLQTGARFEAF
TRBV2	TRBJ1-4	ASSESRGPQNKLF
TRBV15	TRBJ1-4	ATSRGRVSNEKLF
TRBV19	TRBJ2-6	ASGGGSGANVLT
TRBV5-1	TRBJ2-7	ASSRQGQGAIYEQY
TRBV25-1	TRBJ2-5	ASRRGGPVEAQY
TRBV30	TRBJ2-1	AWSVTSGGFGEQF
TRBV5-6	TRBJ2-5	ASSLMWTETQY
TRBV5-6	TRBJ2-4	ASSLGTGNIQY
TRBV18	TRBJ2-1	ASSSRLAGAYNEQF
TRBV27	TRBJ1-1	ASSLIGFGNMNTEAF
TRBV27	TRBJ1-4	ASSSSGTNEKLF
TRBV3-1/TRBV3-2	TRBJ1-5	ASSQSGDTRGNQPQH
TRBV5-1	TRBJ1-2	ASSLKGGGGYT
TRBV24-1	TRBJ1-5	ATSDGRRGDQPQH
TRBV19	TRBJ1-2	ASSALDLQTRYGYT
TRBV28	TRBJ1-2	ATPGQGANYGYT
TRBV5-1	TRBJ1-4	ASRTYPDYNEKLF
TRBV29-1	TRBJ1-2	SVTMGRGNYGYT
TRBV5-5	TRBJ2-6	ASSRGAGEANVLT
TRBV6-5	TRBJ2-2	ASRPGHQTGELF
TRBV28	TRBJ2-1	ASSLVGGPNEQF
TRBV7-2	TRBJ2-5	ASSYRAGQETQY
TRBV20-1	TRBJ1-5	SASSGLSQPQH
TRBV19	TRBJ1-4	ASRSGRIATNEKLF
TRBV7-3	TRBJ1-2	ASSLQAGLSGYT
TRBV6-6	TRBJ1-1	ASGELGNTEAF
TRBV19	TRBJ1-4	ASRQNRGYHEKLF
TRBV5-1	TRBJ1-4	ASSLEGTGGEKLF
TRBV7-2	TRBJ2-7	ASSLVVVGREQY
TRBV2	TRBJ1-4	ASSDPPSYRQGEKLF
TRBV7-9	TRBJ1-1	ASSIGSDTEAF
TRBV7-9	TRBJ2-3	ASSLSVDTQY
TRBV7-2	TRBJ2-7	ASSLDGGSYEQY
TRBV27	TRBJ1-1	ASSSQRWDTEAF
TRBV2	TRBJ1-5	ASSGTGNQPQH
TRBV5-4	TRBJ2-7	ASSIDTYEQY
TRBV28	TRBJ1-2	ASRGQGDLNYGYT